The 10 T cell receptor beta chains listed next were all sequenced from one sample in a study of blood T cell repertoires in COVID-19. Data came from immunoSEQ multiplex PCR; TCRdb stores just in-frame clones and leaves some out. This sample carries around 180,000 clones, about 85% of them seen once, and the ten largest clones take roughly 9.8%. Sequenced sample: peripheral blood. These receptors were obtained from a woman over 75 with acute or convalescent COVID-19.

This clone was seen once. The chain employs TRBV6-2 or TRBV6-3 and TRBJ1-5, with D maybe TRBD1 (5 bases). The CDR3 spans 22 residues. Trimming took 6 bases from V and 0 from J, leaving 33 bases between them. The germline gives CDR1 MNHEY, CDR2 SVGEGT. In nucleotides, the CDR3 is TGTGCCAGCAGCCCGGGTGGCGGAGGGACTCTCTATGAAACTTATAGCAATCAGCCCCAGCATTTT. The encoded protein is CASSPGGGGTLYETYSNQPQHF.

The chain is built from TRBV19 and TRBJ1-5; TRBD1 aligns across 10 bases. The CDR3 sequence is 18 residues long. Germline-derived CDR1 and CDR2 are LNHDA and SQIVND (reference sequence). The V segment lost 3 bases and the J segment 9 bases; nucleotides outside the gene matches: 17. The CDR3 sequence is CASSISESGTGVFRPQHF. The CDR3 region has the DNA TGTGCCAGTAGTATTTCCGAATCCGGGACAGGGGTGTTTAGGCCCCAGCATTTT. The full variable domain, rest sourced from reference TRBV19 and TRBJ1-5, is DGGITQSPKYLFRKEGQNVTLSCEQNLNHDAMYWYRQDPGQGLRLIYYSQIVNDFQKGDIAEGYSVSREKKESFPLTVTSAQKNPTAFYLCASSISESGTGVFRPQHFGDGTRLSIL.

J is TRBJ1-1 and V is TRBV30; no definite D call. The CDR3 contains 13 residues. Germline CDR1 GTSNPN, CDR2 SVGIG (reference sequence). V dropped 0 bases and J dropped 0 bases, with 5 bases sitting between them. In DNA, the CDR3 is TGTGCCTGGAGTGTCTTCCTGAACACTGAAGCTTTCTTT. Its translation is CAWSVFLNTEAFF.

V and J are TRBV7-6 and TRBJ1-3; 7 bases agree with TRBD1. Germline V CDR1 and CDR2: SGHVS, FNYEAQ. Trimming removed 5 bases from V and 0 bases from J; junction bases left unmatched: 19. The CDR3 length is 20 residues. The DNA of the CDR3 is TGTGCCAGCAGCCTTAGGGACAGTGCCCTATTTGCGAGCTCTGGAAACACCATATATTTT. Translating gives CASSLRDSALFASSGNTIYF.

V and J are TRBV7-9 and TRBJ2-3, with TRBD1 matching 8 bases. The CDR3 extends over 15 amino acids. CDR1 and CDR2 from the germline V gene are SEHNR and FQNEAQ (reference sequence). After removal of 3 bases from V and 0 bases from J, the junction contained 2 bases not matched to a gene. The CDR3 is CASSLGDRSTDTQYF. CDR3 nucleotides: TGTGCCAGCAGCTTGGGGGACAGGAGCACAGATACGCAGTATTTT.

The J gene is TRBJ1-4, the V gene TRBV27; the match to TRBD1 covers 7 bases. This CDR3 spans 13 amino acids. V shed 3 bases, J shed 10 bases, and the junction held 5 bases outside the gene matches. Germline CDR1 MNHEY, CDR2 SMNVEV (reference sequence). The CDR3 is CASSFRGNGKLFF. CDR3 DNA sequence: TGTGCCAGCAGTTTCAGGGGGAACGGAAAACTGTTTTTT. Based on the CDR3 plus reference TRBV27 and TRBJ1-4, the full variable domain is EAQVTQNPRYLITVTGKKLTVTCSQNMNHEYMSWYRQDPGLGLRQIYYSMNVEVTDKGDVPEGYKVSRKEKRNFPLILESPSPNQTSLYFCASSFRGNGKLFFGSGTQLSVL.

V gene TRBV3-1 (or the pseudogene TRBV3-2) combines with J gene TRBJ2-7, with 9 bases matching TRBD2. The CDR3 sequence is 16 residues long. Trimming cost V 1 base and J 5 bases; bases outside gene matches: 9. Germline V CDR1 and CDR2: LGHDT, YNNKEL (reference sequence). CDR3 DNA: TGTGCCAGCAGCCAAGGGCTAGCGGGACCCGGGGACGAGCAGTACTTC. As protein: CASSQGLAGPGDEQYF.

The chain couples TRBV7-9 to TRBJ2-2; possibly TRBD2 for D (5 bases). This CDR3 contains 15 residues. Germline CDR1 reads SEHNR; CDR2 reads FQNEAQ (reference sequence). Between the trimmed V and J ends, which lost 0 bases and 0 bases, there was a span of 5 bases. The CDR3 coding sequence is TGTGCCAGCAGCTTAGCCGGGACGAACACCGGGGAGCTGTTTTTT. Its translation is CASSLAGTNTGELFF.

The chain joins TRBV6-2 or TRBV6-3 to TRBJ1-1; no definite D call. V dropped 7 bases and J dropped 5 bases, with 14 bases sitting between them. CDR3 length equals 13 residues. Looked up from germline, CDR1 is MNHEY and CDR2 is SVGEGT. CDR3 nucleotides: TGTGCCAGCACCCCAACCGCCGAGACTGAAGCTTTCTTT. Residues: CASTPTAETEAFF.

V gene TRBV27 combines with J gene TRBJ1-1, with 9 bases identical to TRBD1. CDR1 and CDR2 from the germline V gene are MNHEY and SMNVEV (reference sequence). The CDR3 sequence is 13 residues long. Losses at the gene ends were 11 bases for V and 2 bases for J; bases not matched to a gene: 6. Here the CDR3 DNA reads TGTGCCGCTTACAGGGGGCCTAACACTGAAGCTTTCTTT. Its translation is CAAYRGPNTEAFF.